A selection of T cell receptor beta chains follows, all from one sample in a study of blood T cells in healthy people across ages. Using its own MiXCR run on the 5' RACE reads, TCRdb lists one record per CDR3 protein. The data hold approximately 900,000 distinct CDR3 sequences, with 29% observed a single time. These records were also assigned to another study, of T cells of mothers and their children.

The source material was blood. The source is a woman between 40 and 55 years old in good health. CDR3s include the opening cysteine and the closing phenylalanine or tryptophan. The D gene is left open where the match is weak. For some rows the clone size is stated as once, few or many, or as a class when expanded; others skip it.

>.|few|TRBJ1-1|TRBV6-2/TRBV6-3
CASSYPDLNTEAFF
TGTGCCAGCAGTTACCCTGACTTGAACACTGAAGCTTTCTTT
>TRBD1|.|TRBJ2-4|TRBV10-3
CAISPLGQGVAKNIQYF
TGTGCCATCAGTCCCTTAGGACAGGGGGTAGCCAAAAACATTCAGTACTTC
>TRBD2|few|TRBJ2-7|TRBV18
CASSPSSGGSGEQYF
TGTGCCAGCTCACCTTCAAGCGGGGGGTCGGGCGAGCAGTACTTC
>TRBD2|once|TRBJ2-1|TRBV18
CASLPLAGGPNEQFF
TGTGCCAGCTTACCATTAGCGGGGGGGCCGAATGAGCAGTTCTTC
>.|.|TRBJ2-4|TRBV7-9
CASSGSGEDIQYF
TGTGCCAGCAGCGGGTCCGGGGAGGACATTCAGTACTTC
>.|few|TRBJ2-1|TRBV29-1
CSVGGGVLKGPNNEQFF
TGCAGCGTTGGAGGGGGGGTCCTTAAAGGCCCTAACAATGAGCAGTTCTTC
>.|.|TRBJ1-1|TRBV5-1
CAGSLGEWGVRDTEAFF
TGCGCCGGCAGCTTGGGGGAATGGGGGGTCAGGGACACTGAAGCTTTCTTT
>.|many|TRBJ2-1|TRBV4-1
CASSQDWGRHNEQFF
TGCGCCAGCAGCCAAGATTGGGGGAGGCACAATGAGCAGTTCTTC
>.|many|TRBJ1-2|TRBV7-2
CASTQLPGPNYGYTF
TGTGCCAGCACCCAGTTGCCGGGGCCAAACTATGGCTACACCTTC
>TRBD1|.|TRBJ1-6|TRBV27
CASSLSWDRGFSPLHF
TGTGCCAGCAGTTTGTCCTGGGACAGGGGTTTCTCACCCCTCCACTTT
>TRBD2|many|TRBJ2-7|TRBV4-3
CASSQDTSGVYEQYF
TGCGCCAGCAGCCAAGATACTAGCGGGGTGTACGAGCAGTACTTC
>TRBD1|few|TRBJ2-7|TRBV18
CASSPAGTVYEQYF
TGTGCCAGCTCACCGGCCGGGACAGTTTACGAGCAGTACTTC
>.|many|TRBJ2-7|TRBV6-2/TRBV6-3
CASRPTGGGEQYF
TGTGCCAGCAGACCGACCGGAGGGGGCGAGCAGTACTTC
>.|.|TRBJ1-2|TRBV2
CASSEGEGYGYTF
TGTGCCAGCAGTGAGGGGGAGGGCTATGGCTACACCTTC
>.|few|TRBJ1-1|TRBV7-2
CASSHGMSTEAFF
TGTGCCAGCAGCCATGGGATGAGCACTGAAGCTTTCTTT
>.|many|TRBJ2-5|TRBV7-2
CASSFDPGTKTQYF
TGTGCCAGCAGCTTTGACCCCGGGACAAAGACCCAGTACTTC
>.|many|TRBJ2-1|TRBV7-9
CASSETVRSYNEQFF
TGTGCCAGCAGCGAGACAGTGAGATCTTACAATGAGCAGTTCTTC
>TRBD2|few|TRBJ2-4|TRBV7-3
CASSQGTIFKNIQYF
TGTGCCAGCAGCCAAGGGACTATCTTCAAAAACATTCAGTACTTC
>TRBD2|.|TRBJ2-3|TRBV20-1
CSARDKLGTTPSTDTQYF
TGCAGTGCTAGAGATAAGTTGGGGACTACCCCTAGCACAGACACGCAGTATTTT
>.|many|TRBJ2-7|TRBV10-3
CAISESKGYEQYF
TGTGCCATCAGTGAGTCGAAAGGGTACGAGCAGTACTTC
>TRBD2|many|TRBJ2-3|TRBV6-4
CASSASGGSDTQYF
TGTGCCAGCAGTGCTAGCGGGGGGTCAGATACGCAGTATTTT
>.|many|TRBJ2-6|TRBV6-4
CASSPSTSGANVLTF
TGTGCCAGCAGCCCCTCAACATCTGGGGCCAACGTCCTGACTTTC
>TRBD1|.|TRBJ1-2|TRBV7-2
CASSFTGQGGYTF
TGTGCCAGCAGCTTCACTGGACAGGGCGGCTACACCTTC
>TRBD2|.|TRBJ2-3|TRBV4-3
CASSQGTSGGRGTDTQYF
TGCGCCAGCAGCCAAGGGACTAGCGGGGGGAGGGGGACAGATACGCAGTATTTT
>TRBD1|many|TRBJ1-1|TRBV20-1
CSASGDSQAFF
TGCAGTGCTAGTGGGGACAGCCAAGCTTTCTTT
>.|many|TRBJ1-1|TRBV12-3/TRBV12-4
CASSLWGTEAFF
TGTGCCAGCAGTTTATGGGGCACTGAAGCTTTCTTT
>.|many|TRBJ2-7|TRBV20-1
CSAGGYEQYF
TGCAGCGCTGGGGGATACGAGCAGTACTTC
>TRBD1|.|TRBJ2-1|TRBV7-9
CASITSVGQGARRNNEQFF
TGTGCCAGCATCACTTCAGTAGGACAGGGGGCGAGGAGGAACAATGAGCAGTTCTTC
>TRBD1|.|TRBJ2-7|TRBV5-1
CACSWDSYEQYF
TGCGCCTGCAGCTGGGACAGCTACGAGCAGTACTTC